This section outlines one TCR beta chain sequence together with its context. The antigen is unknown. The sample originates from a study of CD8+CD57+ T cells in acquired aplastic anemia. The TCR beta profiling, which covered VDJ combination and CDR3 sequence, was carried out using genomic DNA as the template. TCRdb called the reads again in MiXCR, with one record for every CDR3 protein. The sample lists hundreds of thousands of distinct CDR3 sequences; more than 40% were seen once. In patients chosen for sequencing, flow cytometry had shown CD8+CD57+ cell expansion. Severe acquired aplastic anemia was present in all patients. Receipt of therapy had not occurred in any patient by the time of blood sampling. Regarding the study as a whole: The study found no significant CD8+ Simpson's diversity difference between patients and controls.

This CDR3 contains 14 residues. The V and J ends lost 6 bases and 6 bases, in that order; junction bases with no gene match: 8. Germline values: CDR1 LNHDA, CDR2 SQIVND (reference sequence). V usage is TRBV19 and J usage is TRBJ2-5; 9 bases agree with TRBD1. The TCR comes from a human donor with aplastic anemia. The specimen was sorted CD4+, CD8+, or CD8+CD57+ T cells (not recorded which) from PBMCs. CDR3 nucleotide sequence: TGTGCCAGTAGCGTGACAGGGGGTGGGCAGACCCAGTACTTC. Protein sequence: CASSVTGGGQTQYF.